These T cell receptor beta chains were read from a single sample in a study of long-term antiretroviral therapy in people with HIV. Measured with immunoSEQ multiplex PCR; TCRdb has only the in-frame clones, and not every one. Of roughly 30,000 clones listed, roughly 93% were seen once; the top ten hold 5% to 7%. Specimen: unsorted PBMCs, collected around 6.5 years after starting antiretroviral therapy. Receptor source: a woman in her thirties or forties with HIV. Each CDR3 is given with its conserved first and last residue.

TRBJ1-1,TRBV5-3,CARSGPRDIGATEAFF
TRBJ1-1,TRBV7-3,CASRRGGSDTEAFF
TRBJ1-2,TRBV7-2,CASSRGYRGGRGYTF
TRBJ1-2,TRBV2,CASSDGRMGYGYTF
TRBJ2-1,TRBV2,CASRDSRGDYNEQFF
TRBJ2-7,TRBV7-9,CASSLGGGRAMDEQYF
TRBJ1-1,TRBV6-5,CASSFRSNTEAFF
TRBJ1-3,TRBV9,CASNKQQGAGNTIYF
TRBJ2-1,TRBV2,CARLERENNEQFF
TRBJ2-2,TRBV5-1,CASSLDRGSGELFF
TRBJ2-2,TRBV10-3,CAISEAGGRNTGELFF
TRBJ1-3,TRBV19,CASSRNPGHSGNTIYF
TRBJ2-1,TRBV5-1,CASSPQGDQEGNEQFF
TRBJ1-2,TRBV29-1,CSVGRDRGSVGGYTF
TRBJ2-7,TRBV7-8,CASSYRGWQGRSHSYEQYF
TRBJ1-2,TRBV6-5,CASSTPPDGYTF
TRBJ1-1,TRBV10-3,CAIRKGQGVGDTEAFF
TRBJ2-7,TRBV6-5,CASSLLGLYEQYF
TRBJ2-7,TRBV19,CASSWGRDAYEQYF
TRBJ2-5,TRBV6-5,CASRETGGMETQYF
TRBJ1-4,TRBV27,CASSLNGYNEKLFF
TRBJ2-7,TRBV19,CASSAGARGEQYF
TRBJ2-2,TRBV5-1,CASSLANSAGELFF
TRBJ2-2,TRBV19,CASSIQGHTGELFF
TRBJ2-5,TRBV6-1,CASSEDGQAEETQYF
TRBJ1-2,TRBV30,CAGSRDRNAPGSGYTF
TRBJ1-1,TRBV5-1,CASSTNRPNTEAFF
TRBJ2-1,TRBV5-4,CAWRQSSYNEQFF
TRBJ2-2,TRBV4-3,CASSPFSGGANTGELFF
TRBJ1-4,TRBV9,CASSVGLRTGGNEKLFF
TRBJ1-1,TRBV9,CASSPQDRFSTEAFF
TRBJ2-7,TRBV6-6,CASSSMGAYEQYF
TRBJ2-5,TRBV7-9,CASSDRGGGETQYF
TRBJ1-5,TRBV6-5,CASSYDDSINQPQHF
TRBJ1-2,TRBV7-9,CASSFTGTGSGYTF
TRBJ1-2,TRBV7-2,CASSFGPYAGTYGYTF
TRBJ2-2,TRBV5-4,CASSPRDRGGRGELFF
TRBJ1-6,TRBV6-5,CASSPGQGYSSPLHF
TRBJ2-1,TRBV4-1,CASSQGQGGPRSYNEQFF
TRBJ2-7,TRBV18,CASSPQVYEQYF
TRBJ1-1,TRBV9,CASSGTGGPMNTEAFF
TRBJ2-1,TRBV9,CASSGSHHPEQFF
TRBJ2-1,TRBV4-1,CASSQGLSGGAYNEQFF
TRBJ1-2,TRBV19,CASSTPGDRRGYTF
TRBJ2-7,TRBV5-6,CASSLGYEQYF
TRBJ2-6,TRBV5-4,CASSLQPRSGANVLTF
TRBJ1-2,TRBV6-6,CASSYPTGNYGYTF
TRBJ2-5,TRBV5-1,CASSLGVVAQETQYF
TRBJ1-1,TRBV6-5,CASSYRGPVNTEAFF
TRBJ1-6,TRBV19,CASSDTEIYNSPLHF
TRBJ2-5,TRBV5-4,CASSLATGGGETQYF